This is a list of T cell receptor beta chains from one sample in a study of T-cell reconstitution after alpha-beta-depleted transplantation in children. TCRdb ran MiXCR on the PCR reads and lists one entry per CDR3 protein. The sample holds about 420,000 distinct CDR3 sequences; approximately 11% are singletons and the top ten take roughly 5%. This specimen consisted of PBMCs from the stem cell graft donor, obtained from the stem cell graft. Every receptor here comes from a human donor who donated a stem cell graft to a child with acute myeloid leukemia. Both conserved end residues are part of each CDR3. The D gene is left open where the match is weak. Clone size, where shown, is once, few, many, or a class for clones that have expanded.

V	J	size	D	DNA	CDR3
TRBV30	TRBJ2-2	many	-	TGTGCCTGGGGGAAATTAGCACCCGGGGAGCTGTTTTTT	CAWGKLAPGELFF
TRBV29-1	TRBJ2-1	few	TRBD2	TGCAGCGTTGAGGCGGGAGGAGGGAACAATGAGCAGTTCTTC	CSVEAGGGNNEQFF
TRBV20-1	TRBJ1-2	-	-	TGCAGTGCTAGAACGACAGGTCGGGGTATGGGGGGCTACACCTTC	CSARTTGRGMGGYTF
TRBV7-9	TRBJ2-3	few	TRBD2	TGTGCCAGCAGACCTATAGCGGGAGATGGAGATACGCAGTATTTT	CASRPIAGDGDTQYF
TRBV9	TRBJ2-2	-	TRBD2	TGTGCCAGCAGCGTAGAGCCTAGCGGGGCATACACCGGGGAGCTGTTTTTT	CASSVEPSGAYTGELFF
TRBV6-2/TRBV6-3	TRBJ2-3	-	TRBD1	TGTGCCAGCAGTTTGCCGACAGGGCGAGCTTCAGATACGCAGTATTTT	CASSLPTGRASDTQYF
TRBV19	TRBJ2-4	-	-	TGTGCCAGTAGTATACAGGCCAAAAACATTCAGTACTTC	CASSIQAKNIQYF
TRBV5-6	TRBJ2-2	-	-	TGTGCCAGCAGCTTTAGATACACCGGGGAGCTGTTTTTT	CASSFRYTGELFF
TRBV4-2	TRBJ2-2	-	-	TGTGCCAGCAGCCAGGCTAGCATAGGCCACCGGGAGCTGTTTTTT	CASSQASIGHRELFF
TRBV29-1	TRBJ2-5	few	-	TGCAGCGTTGAAGCCGGGTTGGGCGAGACCCAGTACTTC	CSVEAGLGETQYF
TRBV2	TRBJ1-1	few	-	TGTGCCAGCAGTGATACTCCTGAAGCTTTCTTT	CASSDTPEAFF
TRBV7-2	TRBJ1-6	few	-	TGTGCCAGCAGCTCCTCTTTGAATTCACCCCTCCACTTT	CASSSSLNSPLHF
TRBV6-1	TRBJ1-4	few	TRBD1	TGTGCCAGCATTGGACAGGCCCATGAAAAACTGTTTTTT	CASIGQAHEKLFF
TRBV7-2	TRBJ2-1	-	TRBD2	TGTGCCAGCAGCTTAGTAGCGGGAGCGGCTAATGAGCAGTTCTTC	CASSLVAGAANEQFF
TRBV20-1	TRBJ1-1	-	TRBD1	TGCAGTGCTAGAATACAGGGGACCCGGGCAGCTTTCTTT	CSARIQGTRAAFF
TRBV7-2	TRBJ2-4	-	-	TGTGCCAGCAGCTTGAGGGGCTACAAACAGGGAAACAGTCAGTACTTC	CASSLRGYKQGNSQYF